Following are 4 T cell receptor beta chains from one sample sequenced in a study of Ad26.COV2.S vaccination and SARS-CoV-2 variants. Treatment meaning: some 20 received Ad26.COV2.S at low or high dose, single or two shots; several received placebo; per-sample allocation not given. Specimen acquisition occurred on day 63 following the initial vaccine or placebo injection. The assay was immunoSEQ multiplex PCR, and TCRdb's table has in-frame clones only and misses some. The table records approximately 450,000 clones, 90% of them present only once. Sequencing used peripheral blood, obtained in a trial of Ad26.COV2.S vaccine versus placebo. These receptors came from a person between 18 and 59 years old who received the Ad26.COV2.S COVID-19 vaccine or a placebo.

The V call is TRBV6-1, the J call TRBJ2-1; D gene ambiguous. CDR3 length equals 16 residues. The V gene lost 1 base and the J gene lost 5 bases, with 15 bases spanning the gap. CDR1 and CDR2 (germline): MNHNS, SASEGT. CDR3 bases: TGTGCCAGCAGTGAAGGGGTAGTGCGGTTTAACAATGAGCAGTTCTTC. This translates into CASSEGVVRFNNEQFF.

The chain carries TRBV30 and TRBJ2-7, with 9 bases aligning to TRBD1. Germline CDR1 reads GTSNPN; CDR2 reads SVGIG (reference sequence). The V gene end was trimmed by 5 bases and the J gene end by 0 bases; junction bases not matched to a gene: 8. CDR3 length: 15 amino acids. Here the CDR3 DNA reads TGTGCCTGGGAGGGGGGGACAGGGATCTCCTACGAGCAGTACTTC. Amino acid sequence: CAWEGGTGISYEQYF.

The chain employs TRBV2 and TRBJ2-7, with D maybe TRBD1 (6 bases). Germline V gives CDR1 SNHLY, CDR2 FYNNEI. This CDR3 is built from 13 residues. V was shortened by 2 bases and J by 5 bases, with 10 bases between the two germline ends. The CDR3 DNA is TGTGCCAGCAGTGAAAACAGGGTCAACGAGCAGTACTTC. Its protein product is CASSENRVNEQYF. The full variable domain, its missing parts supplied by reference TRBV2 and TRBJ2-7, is EPEVTQTPSHQVTQMGQEVILRCVPISNHLYFYWYRQILGQKVEFLVSFYNNEISEKSEIFDDQFSVERPDGSNFTLKIRSTKLEDSAMYFCASSENRVNEQYFGPGTRLTVT.

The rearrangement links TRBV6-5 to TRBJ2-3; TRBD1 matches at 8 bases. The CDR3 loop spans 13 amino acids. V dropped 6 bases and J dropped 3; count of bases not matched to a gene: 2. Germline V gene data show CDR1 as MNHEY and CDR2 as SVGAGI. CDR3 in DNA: TGTGCCAGCAGAGGGACAGGAACAGATACGCAGTATTTT. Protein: CASRGTGTDTQYF.